One and the same sample provided the 18 T cell receptor beta chains below, sequenced in a study of Ad26.COV2.S vaccination and SARS-CoV-2 variants (dated by TCRdb to the early 2020s). Library prep was done by the immunoSEQ multiplex PCR assay. Sourced from immuneACCESS, this table was stored by TCRdb with only in-frame sequences that have V and J called. A share of the clones is absent; for the studies checked, an unresolved V gene accounts for under half, and the remainder has no known explanation. For this sample the table gives a few hundred thousand clones, of which roughly 84% were detected only once. Clones ranked in the top ten supply around 3.7% of the sample. The treatment or condition label of this sample denotes: over 15 received Ad26.COV2.S at low or high dose, single or two shots; 5 received placebo; per-sample allocation not given. For vaccine and placebo recipients, the sequenced repertoires came from samples collected on day 63 after the first injection.

The material sequenced was peripheral blood, taken in a trial of Ad26.COV2.S vaccine versus placebo. These receptor sequences come from a person aged 18-60 years who received the Ad26.COV2.S COVID-19 vaccine or a placebo.

V gene TRBV4-2 combines with J gene TRBJ2-1; 8 bases fit TRBD2. Trimming took 0 bases from V and 3 from J; bases not matched to a gene: 7. The V gene's germline CDR1 is LGHNA and CDR2 YNFKEQ. This CDR3 is built from 17 residues. CDR3 DNA: TGTGCCAGCAGCCAAGATAGAGGGCGGGGGGTCTACAATGAGCAGTTCTTC. Amino acid sequence: CASSQDRGRGVYNEQFF.

V is TRBV7-9 and J is TRBJ1-2, with 7 bases that match TRBD1. V dropped 10 bases and J dropped 8; count of bases not matched to a gene: 10. Germline V lookup: CDR1 SEHNR, CDR2 FQNEAQ (reference sequence). The CDR3 runs 12 residues. The chain's CDR3 is CAIYSRGYGYTF. In DNA, the CDR3 is TGTGCCATCTATAGCAGGGGGTACGGCTACACCTTC.

The chain is built from TRBV5-1 and TRBJ1-1; D is unclear. The CDR3 covers 14 residues. The V end was cut by 4 bases, the J end by 3 bases, with 13 bases between. Germline-derived CDR1 and CDR2 are SGHRS and YFSETQ. CDR3 in DNA: TGCGCCAGCAGCCCGATTGACGGGGACACTGAAGCTTTCTTT. Translation gives CASSPIDGDTEAFF.

The chain links TRBV18 to TRBJ1-1; D not certain. CDR3 size: 13 residues. Trimming cost V 3 bases and J 4 bases, with 9 bases left between them. Per the germline V gene, CDR1 is KGHSH and CDR2 is LQKENI. The CDR3 DNA follows: TGTGCCAGCTCACCTCCGGGTCTCACTGAAGCTTTCTTT. This codes for CASSPPGLTEAFF.

The chain uses TRBV6-2 or TRBV6-3 and TRBJ1-2, with 9 bases lining up with TRBD1. Trimming cost V 4 bases and J 1 base; bases outside gene matches: 4. CDR3 length: 15 residues. Germline CDR1 reads MNHEY; CDR2 reads SVGEGT. The CDR3 sequence is CASSSGTGNNYGYTF. Here the CDR3 DNA reads TGTGCCAGCAGTTCTGGGACAGGGAATAACTATGGCTACACCTTC.

J is TRBJ1-6 and V is TRBV30, with 8 positions matching TRBD1. The CDR3 runs 15 residues. Unmatched junction bases numbered 2, after V lost 2 bases and J lost 2 bases. Germline lookup yields CDR1 GTSNPN and CDR2 SVGIG (reference sequence). Here the CDR3 DNA reads TGTGCCTGGAGTCAACAGGGGGCCTATAATTCACCCCTCCACTTT. Its translation is CAWSQQGAYNSPLHF.

This sequence joins TRBV7-2 and TRBJ1-2; possibly TRBD1 for D (5 bases). V lost 1 base to trimming and J lost 4 bases, with 13 bases between them. Germline CDR1 SGHTA, CDR2 FQGNSA. CDR3 length: 15 amino acids. CDR3 sequence: CASSLDRNDPYGYTF. The CDR3 DNA sequence: TGTGCCAGCAGCTTAGACAGGAACGACCCCTATGGCTACACCTTC.

The V call is TRBV7-9, the J call TRBJ2-3; D gene unclear. V shed 6 bases and J shed 7 bases, with 11 bases lying between them. Germline V CDR1 and CDR2: SEHNR, FQNEAQ (reference sequence). There are 12 residues in the CDR3. CDR3 DNA sequence: TGTGCCAGCAGGTCAGACCTGAATACGCAGTATTTT. Protein: CASRSDLNTQYF.

The DNA of the CDR3 is TGTGCCAGCAGAAGGACAGGGGGCATTCCGGGGGAGCTGTTTTTT. Translating it yields CASRRTGGIPGELFF. This sequence joins TRBV6-5 and TRBJ2-2; TRBD1 aligns across 11 bases. CDR1 and CDR2 (germline): MNHEY, SVGAGI. After removal of 6 bases from V and 8 bases from J, the junction contained 8 bases not matched to a gene. CDR3 length equals 15 residues.

V usage is TRBV5-5 and J usage is TRBJ1-1; TRBD1 matches 10 bases. Unmatched junction bases numbered 8, after V lost 2 bases and J lost 1 base. Germline V gene lookup returns CDR1 SGHKS and CDR2 YYEKEE (reference sequence). CDR3 length equals 17 residues. For the CDR3, the DNA is TGTGCCAGCAGCTTCCGGGACAGGGGCTATTCGAACACTGAAGCTTTCTTT. Protein sequence: CASSFRDRGYSNTEAFF. The full variable domain, completed using reference TRBV5-5 and TRBJ1-1, is DAGVTQSPTHLIKTRGQQVTLRCSPISGHKSVSWYQQVLGQGPQFIFQYYEKEERGRGNFPDRFSARQFPNYSSELNVNALLLGDSALYLCASSFRDRGYSNTEAFFGQGTRLTVV.

In this sample, this clone turned up a few times. This rearrangement joins TRBV6-6 to TRBJ2-7; perhaps TRBD2 as D (5 bases). This CDR3 comprises 16 residues. CDR1 is MNHNY, CDR2 SVGAGI, per germline (reference sequence). Trimming took off 7 bases at V and 0 bases at J, with 19 bases between the two ends. The CDR3 is CASNPPPGSGSYEQYF. For the CDR3, the DNA is TGTGCCAGCAACCCTCCTCCGGGCAGCGGCTCCTACGAGCAGTACTTC.

Only a few counts were recorded for this clone. This chain links TRBV5-4 with TRBJ2-2, with D possibly being TRBD1 (6 bases). This CDR3 comprises 15 residues. Deletions cut 1 base from V and 6 bases from J, with 13 bases between. Germline V gene sequence: CDR1 SGHNT, CDR2 YYREEE (reference sequence). The CDR3 sequence: CASSLKGHSAGELFF. The CDR3 DNA sequence: TGTGCCAGCAGCTTGAAGGGACACTCCGCCGGGGAGCTGTTTTTT. Filled out from reference TRBV5-4 and TRBJ2-2, the complete variable domain reads ETGVTQSPTHLIKTRGQQVTLRCSSQSGHNTVSWYQQALGQGPQFIFQYYREEENGRGNFPPRFSGLQFPNYSSELNVNALELDDSALYLCASSLKGHSAGELFFGEGSRLTVL.

The rearrangement links TRBV27 to TRBJ1-6; maybe TRBD1 (6 bases). Trimming removed 3 bases at V and 7 bases at J, with 7 bases between. The CDR3 sequence is 13 residues long. Per the germline V gene, CDR1 is MNHEY and CDR2 is SMNVEV (reference sequence). CDR3 residues: CASSFRGNSPLHF. As DNA, the CDR3 is TGTGCCAGCAGTTTCAGGGGAAATTCACCCCTCCACTTT.

The chain carries TRBV19 and TRBJ1-1, with TRBD1 matching over 8 bases. Germline CDR1 and CDR2: LNHDA and SQIVND (reference sequence). V lost 4 bases, J lost 4 bases, and 8 bases stayed unmatched. This CDR3 is built from 15 residues. The CDR3 coding sequence is TGTGCCAGTAGTAAGGCACAGGGGGGTAGCACTGAAGCTTTCTTT. It codes for CASSKAQGGSTEAFF.

The chain uses TRBV4-2 and TRBJ1-6; D gene ambiguous. CDR1 is LGHNA and CDR2 is YNFKEQ in the germline V gene. The CDR3 covers 13 residues. Trimming stripped 0 bases from V and 10 bases from J, with 7 bases between. CDR3 DNA sequence: TGTGCCAGCAGCCAAGACCCCGGCTCACCCCTCCACTTT. Residues: CASSQDPGSPLHF.

J is TRBJ2-2 and V is TRBV6-5; 7 bases map to TRBD2. Germline V lookup: CDR1 MNHEY, CDR2 SVGAGI. The CDR3 spans 15 residues. V gave up 7 bases and J gave up 4 bases; unmatched junction bases: 9. The CDR3 nucleotides are TGTGCCAGCACAAAAAGGGAGGGCGTCACCGGGGAGCTGTTTTTT. It yields the protein CASTKREGVTGELFF.

V gene TRBV9 combines with J gene TRBJ1-2; 11 nucleotides match TRBD1. The trim removed 3 bases at V and 7 bases at J, leaving 8 bases unmatched. The CDR3 is made up of 15 amino acids. CDR1 is SGDLS, CDR2 YYNGEE, per germline. The chain's CDR3 is CASSERTGGAAGYTF. CDR3 nucleotide sequence: TGTGCCAGCAGCGAACGGACAGGGGGCGCGGCTGGCTACACCTTC.

The gene calls are TRBV9 and TRBJ2-1, with 8 nucleotides matching TRBD2. CDR3 length equals 13 residues. V was clipped by 0 bases and J by 13 bases; unmatched bases: 6. Germline V gene data show CDR1 as SGDLS and CDR2 as YYNGEE. CDR3: CASSVAGGTGQFF. In DNA, the CDR3 is TGTGCCAGCAGCGTAGCGGGAGGGACGGGCCAGTTCTTC.